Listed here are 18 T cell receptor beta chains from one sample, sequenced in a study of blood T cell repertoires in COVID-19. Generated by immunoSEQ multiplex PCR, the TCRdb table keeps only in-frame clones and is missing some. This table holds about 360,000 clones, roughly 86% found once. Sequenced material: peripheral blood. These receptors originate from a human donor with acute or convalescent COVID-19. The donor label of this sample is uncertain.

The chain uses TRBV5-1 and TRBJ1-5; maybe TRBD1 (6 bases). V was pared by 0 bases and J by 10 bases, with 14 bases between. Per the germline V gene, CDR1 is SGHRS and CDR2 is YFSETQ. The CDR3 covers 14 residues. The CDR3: CASSLGQETDPQHF. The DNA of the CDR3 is TGCGCCAGCAGCTTGGGACAGGAGACCGACCCCCAGCATTTT.

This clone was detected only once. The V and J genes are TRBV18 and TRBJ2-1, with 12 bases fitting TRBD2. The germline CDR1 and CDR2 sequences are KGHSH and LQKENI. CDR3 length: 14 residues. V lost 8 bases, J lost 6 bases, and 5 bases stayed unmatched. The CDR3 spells CASLTSGRSNEQFF. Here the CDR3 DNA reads TGTGCCAGCCTCACTAGCGGGAGGTCCAATGAGCAGTTCTTC. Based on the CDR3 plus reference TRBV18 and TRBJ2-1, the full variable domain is NAGVMQNPRHLVRRRGQEARLRCSPMKGHSHVYWYRQLPEEGLKFMVYLQKENIIDESGMPKERFSAEFPKEGPSILRIQQVVRGDSAAYFCASLTSGRSNEQFFGPGTRLTVL.

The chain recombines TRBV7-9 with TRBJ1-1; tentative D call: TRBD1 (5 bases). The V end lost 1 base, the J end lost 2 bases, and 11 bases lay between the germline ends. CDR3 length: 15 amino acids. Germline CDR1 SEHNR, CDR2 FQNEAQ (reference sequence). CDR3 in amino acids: CASSLEAGLNTEAFF. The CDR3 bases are TGTGCCAGCAGCTTAGAGGCAGGGTTAAACACTGAAGCTTTCTTT.

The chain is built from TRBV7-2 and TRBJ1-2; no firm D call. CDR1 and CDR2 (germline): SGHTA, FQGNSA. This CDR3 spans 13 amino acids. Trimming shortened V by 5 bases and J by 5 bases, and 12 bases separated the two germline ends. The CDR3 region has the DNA TGTGCCAGCAGCCAGCTACGGGGTTATGGCTACACCTTC. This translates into CASSQLRGYGYTF.

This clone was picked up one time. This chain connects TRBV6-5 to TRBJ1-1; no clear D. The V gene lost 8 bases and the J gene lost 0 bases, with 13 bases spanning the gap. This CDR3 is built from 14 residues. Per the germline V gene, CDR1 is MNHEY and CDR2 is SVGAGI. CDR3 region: CASARGRLNTEAFF. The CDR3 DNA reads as TGTGCCAGCGCCAGAGGCCGATTGAACACTGAAGCTTTCTTT.

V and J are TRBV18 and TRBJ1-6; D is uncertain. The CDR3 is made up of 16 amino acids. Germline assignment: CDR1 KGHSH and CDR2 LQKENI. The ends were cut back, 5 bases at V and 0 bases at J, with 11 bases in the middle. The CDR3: CASSGQASSYNSPLHF. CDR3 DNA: TGTGCCAGCTCAGGTCAAGCGAGCTCCTATAATTCACCCCTCCACTTT.

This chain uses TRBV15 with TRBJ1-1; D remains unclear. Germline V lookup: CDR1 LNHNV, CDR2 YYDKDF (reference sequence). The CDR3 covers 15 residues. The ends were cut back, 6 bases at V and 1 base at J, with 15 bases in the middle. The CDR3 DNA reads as TGTGCCACCAGTGACGGCGGATTCGCGAACACTGAAGCTTTCTTT. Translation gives CATSDGGFANTEAFF.

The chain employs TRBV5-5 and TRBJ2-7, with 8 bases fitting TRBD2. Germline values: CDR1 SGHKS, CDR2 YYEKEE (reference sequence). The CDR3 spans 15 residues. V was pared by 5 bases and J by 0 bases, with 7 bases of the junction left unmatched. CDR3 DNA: TGTGCCAGCAGTGAAAGCGGGGGAAGCTCCTACGAGCAGTACTTC. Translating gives CASSESGGSSYEQYF.

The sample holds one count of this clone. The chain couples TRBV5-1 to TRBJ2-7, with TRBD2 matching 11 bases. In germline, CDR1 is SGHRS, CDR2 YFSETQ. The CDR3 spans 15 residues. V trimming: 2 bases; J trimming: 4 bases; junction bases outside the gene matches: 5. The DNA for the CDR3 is TGCGCCAGCAGCTTACTAGCGGGAGTAGGTTACGAGCAGTACTTC. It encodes CASSLLAGVGYEQYF.

The CDR3 nucleotides are TGTGCCACCTGGAGGGTGAACACTGAAGCTTTCTTT. Protein product: CATWRVNTEAFF. The rearrangement uses TRBV2 and TRBJ1-1; D is undetermined. The V gene's germline CDR1 is SNHLY and CDR2 FYNNEI. Trimming took 10 bases from V and 0 from J, leaving 9 bases between them. The length of the CDR3 is 12 residues.

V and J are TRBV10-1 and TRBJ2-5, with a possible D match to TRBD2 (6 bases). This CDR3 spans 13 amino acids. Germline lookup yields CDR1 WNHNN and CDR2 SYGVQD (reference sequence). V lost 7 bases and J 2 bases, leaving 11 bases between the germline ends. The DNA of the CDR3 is TGCGCCAGCAAGCGGGCACCACAAGAGACCCAGTACTTC. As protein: CASKRAPQETQYF.

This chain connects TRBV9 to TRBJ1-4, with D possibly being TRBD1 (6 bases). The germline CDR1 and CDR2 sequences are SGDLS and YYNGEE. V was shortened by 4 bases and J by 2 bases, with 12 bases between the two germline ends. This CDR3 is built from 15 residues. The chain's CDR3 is CASSLRGLTNEKLFF. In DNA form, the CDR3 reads TGTGCCAGCAGCCTCAGGGGTCTCACTAATGAAAAACTGTTTTTT.

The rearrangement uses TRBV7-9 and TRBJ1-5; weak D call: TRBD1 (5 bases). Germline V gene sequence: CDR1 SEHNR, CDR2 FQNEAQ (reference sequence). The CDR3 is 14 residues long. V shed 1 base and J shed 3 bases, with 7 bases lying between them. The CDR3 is CASSLGQNNQPQHF. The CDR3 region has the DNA TGTGCCAGCAGCTTAGGACAGAACAATCAGCCCCAGCATTTT.

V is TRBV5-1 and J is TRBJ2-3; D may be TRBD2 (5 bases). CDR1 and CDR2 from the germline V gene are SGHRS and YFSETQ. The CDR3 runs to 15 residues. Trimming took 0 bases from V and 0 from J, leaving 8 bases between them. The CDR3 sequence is CASSLDGGSTDTQYF. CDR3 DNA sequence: TGCGCCAGCAGCTTGGATGGCGGGAGCACAGATACGCAGTATTTT.

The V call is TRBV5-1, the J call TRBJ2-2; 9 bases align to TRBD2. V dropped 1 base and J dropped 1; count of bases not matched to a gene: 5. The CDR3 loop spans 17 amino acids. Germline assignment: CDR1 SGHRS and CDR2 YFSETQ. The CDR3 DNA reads TGCGCCAGCAGCTTGTCGAGGACTAGCGAGAACACCGGGGAGCTGTTTTTT. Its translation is CASSLSRTSENTGELFF.

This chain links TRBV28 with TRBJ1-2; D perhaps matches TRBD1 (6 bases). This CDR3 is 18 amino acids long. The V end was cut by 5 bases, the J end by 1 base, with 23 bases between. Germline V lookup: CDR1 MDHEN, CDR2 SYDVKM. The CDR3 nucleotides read TGTGCCAGCAGTCGATTAGCGGGAGTCGGACAGAATAACTATGGCTACACCTTC. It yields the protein CASSRLAGVGQNNYGYTF.

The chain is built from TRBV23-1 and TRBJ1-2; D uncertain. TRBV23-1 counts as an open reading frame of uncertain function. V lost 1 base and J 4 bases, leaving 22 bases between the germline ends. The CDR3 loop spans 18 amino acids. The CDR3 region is CASSQFPDGGRMGYGYTF. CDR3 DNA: TGCGCCAGCAGTCAATTTCCGGACGGAGGGAGGATGGGCTATGGCTACACCTTC.

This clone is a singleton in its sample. CDR3 bases: TGTGCCAGCAGCTCCCCGGGGGGACAGGTAGAGAACAACTATGGCTACACCTTC. This codes for CASSSPGGQVENNYGYTF. The chain is built from TRBV9 and TRBJ1-2, with TRBD1 identical over 8 bases. The J segment lost 2 bases and the V segment lost 4 bases, leaving 16 bases of the junction unmatched. This CDR3 has 18 amino acids. Germline lookup yields CDR1 SGDLS and CDR2 YYNGEE.